This T cell receptor beta chain is drawn from a study of shared clonotypes between healthy human individuals. Study at large: For every donor, three CD4 naive, three CD4 memory, two CD8 naive and one CD8 memory plates were used.

Each PCR replicate from the sorted subsets contained about 200 ng DNA, which is some 30,000 T cell genomes. Profiling relied on immunoSEQ multiplex PCR, and the TCRdb table lists in-frame clones only, not all of them. There are fewer than 850,000 clones in the sample; approximately 96% occur only once, and about 0.21% lies in the top ten. Per germline, CDR1 SGHVS and CDR2 FQNEAQ. V was shortened by 5 bases and J by 4 bases, with 17 bases between the two germline ends. This CDR3 comprises 15 residues. CD45RO-negative cells were positively selected for CCR7, leaving out terminally differentiated effector memory CD45RA+ cells.

This TCR was recovered from a man younger than 40 in good health. The sequencing input was naive CD8+ T cells sorted from blood. The chain has TRBV7-8 and TRBJ2-5, with D perhaps matching TRBD1 (7 bases). The CDR3 protein is CASSVPGGGPETQYF. The CDR3 coding sequence is TGTGCCAGCAGCGTCCCTGGAGGGGGCCCAGAGACCCAGTACTTC.